A selection of T cell receptor beta chains follows, all from one sample in a study of spatial heterogeneity in lung cancer. TCRdb recomputed calls from the 5' RACE reads with MiXCR, one row per CDR3 protein. The table lists approximately 1,200 distinct CDR3 sequences, less than 30% of them singletons. The material sequenced was PBMCs, taken at follow-up. Every receptor here comes from a male donor with early-stage non-small cell lung cancer. Both conserved end residues are part of each CDR3. A D gene is named only where the DNA matches it firmly. A clone size is listed for some rows: how often the clone was seen (once, few, many), or a class if it is expanded.

size	V	J	D	CDR3	DNA
large	TRBV10-3	TRBJ2-1	TRBD2	CAISDRSSGRINEQFF	TGTGCCATCAGTGATCGGTCTAGCGGGAGAATCAATGAGCAGTTCTTC
many	TRBV30	TRBJ2-1	TRBD2	CAWRGLAGGPHYNEQFF	TGTGCCTGGAGGGGACTAGCGGGAGGCCCTCACTACAATGAGCAGTTCTTC
large	TRBV5-1	TRBJ2-1	TRBD2	CASSLFLAGEGEQFF	TGCGCCAGCAGCTTGTTCCTAGCGGGAGAAGGTGAGCAGTTCTTC
medium-sized	TRBV7-9	TRBJ2-1	NA	CASSPGTGACNEQFF	TGTGCCAGCAGCCCAGGGACGGGAGCTTGCAATGAGCAGTTCTTC
few	TRBV4-3	TRBJ1-1	TRBD1	CQQTGGEGTEAFF	TGCCAACAAACAGGGGGCGAGGGAACTGAAGCTTTCTTT
large	TRBV7-2	TRBJ2-7	NA	CASSLRGLYEQYF	TGTGCCAGCAGCTTACGGGGCCTCTACGAGCAGTACTTC
many	TRBV4-1	TRBJ2-1	NA	CATRRDPTSEQFF	TGCGCCACCAGACGGGACCCCACCAGTGAGCAGTTCTTC
large	TRBV29-1	TRBJ2-1	NA	CSVAGEGVTYNEQFF	TGCAGCGTTGCGGGGGAGGGGGTGACCTACAATGAGCAGTTCTTC
medium-sized	TRBV7-2	TRBJ2-7	NA	CASSLSTLYEQYF	TGTGCCAGCAGCTTAAGTACCCTCTACGAGCAGTACTTC
large	TRBV5-1	TRBJ2-4	NA	CASSFDLTGGNIQYF	TGCGCCAGCAGCTTCGATTTGACGGGCGGAAACATTCAGTACTTC
large	TRBV5-1	TRBJ1-1	NA	CASSLEGISEAFF	TGCGCCAGCAGCTTGGAGGGAATATCTGAAGCTTTCTTT
medium-sized	TRBV6-5	TRBJ2-3	TRBD2	CASSHPGLAGGPQYF	TGTGCCAGCAGCCACCCGGGACTAGCGGGAGGGCCGCAGTATTTT
large	TRBV4-2	TRBJ1-1	NA	CASSQDRLPNTEAFF	TGTGCCAGCAGCCAAGATCGACTGCCGAACACTGAAGCTTTCTTT
large	TRBV11-2	TRBJ2-2	TRBD2	CASSLTGGPTGELFF	TGTGCCAGCAGCTTAACGGGGGGGCCCACCGGGGAGCTGTTTTTT
large	TRBV11-2	TRBJ2-1	TRBD1	CASSPLGQGARNEQFF	TGTGCCAGCAGCCCCCTGGGGCAGGGGGCGAGGAATGAGCAGTTCTTC
NA	TRBV6-2/TRBV6-3	TRBJ2-1	TRBD1	CASSRDSYNEQFF	TGTGCCAGCAGCAGGGACAGCTACAATGAGCAGTTCTTC
large	TRBV10-3	TRBJ2-2	NA	CAISENGRAATGELFF	TGTGCCATCAGTGAAAATGGGAGAGCGGCCACCGGGGAGCTGTTTTTT
NA	TRBV14	TRBJ2-3	TRBD2	CASSLRLAGAGTDTQYF	TGTGCCAGCAGCCTCCGACTAGCGGGAGCGGGGACAGATACGCAGTATTTT
large	TRBV7-9	TRBJ2-2	TRBD1	CASSSRDRGPDTGELFF	TGTGCCAGCAGCTCCCGGGACAGGGGGCCTGACACCGGGGAGCTGTTTTTT
large	TRBV15	TRBJ2-7	TRBD1	CATSKGQKINYEQYF	TGTGCCACCAGCAAGGGACAGAAAATCAACTACGAGCAGTACTTC